This T cell receptor (beta chain) originates from a study of T cells in Graves' hyperthyroidism and ophthalmopathy. Findings and caveats of the study: Separating ophthalmopathy from stable hyperthyroidism was achieved by a 13 V-J model.

TCR beta CDR3 regions were amplified from RNA. The HTBI primer set drove a first-round RT-PCR of the TCR CDR3. MiXCR, applied by TCRdb to the multiplex PCR reads, yields one record per CDR3 protein. The data hold roughly 570,000 distinct CDR3 sequences, with more than 45% observed a single time. Turning to this clonotype: What it binds is unknown. Being one base from a much bigger clone, this may be a read error. It is likely a read error, because the conserved phenylalanine at the end of the CDR3 is missing.

Sequenced input: peripheral blood or thyroid tissue (not recorded which). The TCR comes from a woman between 18 and 30 years old with Graves' hyperthyroidism.

CDR3 in DNA: TGTGCCAGCAGTTACTCGAGTGAGGGGTGGTACGAGCAGTACTAC. As protein: CASSYSSEGWYEQYY. The chain employs TRBV6-6 and TRBJ2-7; D tentatively reads TRBD1 or TRBD2 (5 bases each). Looked up from germline, CDR1 is MNHNY and CDR2 is SVGAGI (reference sequence). The V end was cut by 0 bases, the J end by 4 bases, with 13 bases between. This CDR3 comprises 15 residues.